These T cell receptor beta chains were read from a single sample in a study of cytomegalovirus exposure and HLA in healthy donors. TCRdb keeps only in-frame clones here, not all; method: immunoSEQ multiplex PCR. This table has 130,000 or so clones, 82% appearing once. The material sequenced was PBMCs. These receptors were obtained from a woman aged 40 to 50 in good health and CMV-seronegative. Each CDR3 is given with its conserved first and last residue. The D gene is left open where the match is weak. Rows give clone size only sometimes, using once, few, many, or a class for an expanded clone.

j_call,d_call,clone_size,v_call,cdr3_length,cdr3_aa,cdr3_nt
TRBJ1-3,-,once,TRBV7-8,15,CASSLGDSRGNTIYF,TGTGCCAGCAGCCTGGGGGACTCCCGCGGAAACACCATATATTTT
TRBJ1-5,-,-,TRBV6-5,14,CASSYSTGYQPQHF,TGTGCCAGCAGTTACTCGACAGGCTATCAGCCCCAGCATTTT
TRBJ1-2,-,-,TRBV27,15,CASSLSGLGGYGYTF,TGTGCCAGCAGTTTATCGGGTCTGGGAGGCTATGGCTACACCTTC
TRBJ1-5,TRBD1,-,TRBV6-1,15,CASRLTGGSNQPQHF,TGTGCCAGCAGACTGACAGGGGGTAGCAATCAGCCCCAGCATTTT
TRBJ2-7,-,-,TRBV7-9,15,CSSSVNRRDFGEQYF,TGTTCCAGCAGCGTCAATCGGAGGGATTTTGGTGAGCAGTACTTC
TRBJ2-1,-,-,TRBV7-2,12,CASSLSPNEQFF,TGTGCCAGCAGCCTAAGCCCCAATGAGCAGTTCTTC
TRBJ2-7,-,-,TRBV28,16,CASFRGGQGNSYEQYF,TGTGCCAGCTTTAGGGGGGGGCAGGGAAACTCCTACGAGCAGTACTTC
TRBJ1-5,-,-,TRBV5-5,15,CASSLAPVEAQPQHF,TGTGCCAGCAGCTTGGCCCCGGTTGAGGCTCAGCCCCAGCATTTT
TRBJ1-1,-,-,TRBV28,14,CASSLYQMNTEAFF,TGTGCCAGCAGTTTATATCAGATGAACACTGAAGCTTTCTTT
TRBJ1-1,-,-,TRBV10-3,16,CAISEQGNIMNTEAFF,TGTGCCATCAGTGAGCAGGGAAATATCATGAACACTGAAGCTTTCTTT
TRBJ1-5,TRBD1,few,TRBV4-3,14,CASSPPGQGQPQHF,TGCGCCAGCAGTCCTCCTGGACAGGGCCAGCCCCAGCATTTT
TRBJ2-3,TRBD2,-,TRBV11-2,17,CASRHARGRPDTDTQYF,TGTGCCAGCAGGCATGCGCGGGGGAGACCCGACACAGATACGCAGTATTTT
TRBJ2-3,TRBD2,-,TRBV28,17,CASSLMGGLAGADTQYF,TGTGCCAGCAGTTTAATGGGGGGACTAGCGGGAGCAGATACGCAGTATTTT
TRBJ2-7,TRBD1,-,TRBV9,19,CASSENRGLGGSLAGEQYF,TGTGCCAGCAGCGAGAACAGGGGGCTCGGGGGCTCTTTGGCTGGCGAGCAGTACTTC
TRBJ1-1,-,-,TRBV10-3,14,CALKREGSNTEAFF,TGTGCCCTCAAAAGGGAAGGGAGCAACACTGAAGCTTTCTTT
TRBJ1-1,TRBD1,-,TRBV28,14,CASRWTGGNTEAFF,TGTGCCAGCAGATGGACAGGGGGGAACACTGAAGCTTTCTTT
TRBJ1-4,-,-,TRBV28,17,CASSPTGPVPSNEKLFF,TGTGCCAGCAGCCCGACAGGTCCCGTTCCTTCTAATGAAAAACTGTTTTTT
TRBJ2-5,-,-,TRBV5-6,14,CASSQGTVIAAQYF,TGTGCCAGCAGCCAGGGCACAGTAATAGCGGCCCAGTACTTC
TRBJ2-7,TRBD1,-,TRBV7-9,15,CASSPTRDRSYEQYF,TGTGCCAGCAGCCCTACCCGGGACAGATCCTACGAGCAGTACTTC
TRBJ1-2,-,-,TRBV7-2,14,CASSLQGGGYSYTF,TGTGCCAGCAGCTTACAGGGTGGGGGCTATAGCTACACCTTC
TRBJ2-2,TRBD2,-,TRBV28,16,CASSFPRLAEKGELFF,TGTGCCAGCAGTTTCCCCAGACTAGCGGAAAAAGGGGAGCTGTTTTTT
TRBJ2-7,-,-,TRBV28,17,CASSLGGGVSTGYEQYF,TGTGCCAGCAGTTTAGGGGGGGGCGTTTCTACGGGCTACGAGCAGTACTTC
TRBJ2-1,TRBD2,-,TRBV5-5,17,CASSPSGTSGRAGEQFF,TGTGCCAGCAGCCCCTCCGGGACTAGCGGGAGGGCCGGTGAGCAGTTCTTC
TRBJ2-1,-,-,TRBV15,18,CATSRRQGGGAHYNEQFF,TGTGCCACCAGCAGACGTCAGGGTGGAGGGGCTCACTACAATGAGCAGTTCTTC
TRBJ2-5,TRBD1,-,TRBV9,18,CASSVSPLYGQGGETQYF,TGTGCCAGCAGCGTATCCCCCTTATATGGACAGGGAGGAGAGACCCAGTACTTC
TRBJ2-1,-,-,TRBV7-9,17,CASSLISWLADHNEQFF,TGTGCCAGCAGCTTAATATCGTGGCTAGCAGACCACAATGAGCAGTTCTTC
TRBJ2-6,-,-,TRBV11-2,13,CASRASGANVLTF,TGTGCCAGCAGAGCTTCTGGGGCCAACGTCCTGACTTTC
TRBJ2-1,-,-,TRBV9,14,CASSVADTYNEQFF,TGTGCCAGCAGCGTAGCGGACACCTACAATGAGCAGTTCTTC
TRBJ2-1,TRBD2,-,TRBV29-1,16,CSVRTRGTSEGREQFF,TGCAGCGTGCGAACCCGCGGGACTAGTGAGGGCCGTGAGCAGTTCTTC
TRBJ1-6,TRBD1,-,TRBV6-5,15,CASRNDRGRISPLHF,TGTGCCAGCAGGAACGACAGGGGGCGAATTTCACCCCTCCACTTT
TRBJ2-1,-,-,TRBV4-3,15,CASSPGLQSYNEQFF,TGCGCCAGCAGCCCGGGACTCCAATCCTACAATGAGCAGTTCTTC
TRBJ1-4,TRBD1,-,TRBV5-1,15,CASSPRQGGDEKLFF,TGCGCCAGCAGTCCCAGACAGGGGGGTGATGAAAAACTGTTTTTT
TRBJ1-1,TRBD1,-,TRBV28,14,CASGSGTGGTEAFF,TGTGCCAGCGGCTCCGGGACAGGGGGCACTGAAGCTTTCTTT
TRBJ2-7,-,-,TRBV7-2,13,CASSLEQDYEQYF,TGTGCCAGCAGCTTAGAACAAGACTACGAGCAGTACTTC
TRBJ1-5,-,-,TRBV2,15,CASTRERSGNQPQHF,TGTGCCAGCACCAGGGAAAGGAGTGGCAATCAGCCCCAGCATTTT
TRBJ2-7,-,-,TRBV19,15,CASSLGTASLWEQYF,TGTGCCAGTAGTCTAGGTACAGCCTCTTTATGGGAGCAGTACTTC
TRBJ2-7,TRBD2,-,TRBV7-9,16,CASSLWLAGAHYEQYF,TGTGCCAGCAGCTTATGGCTAGCGGGAGCACACTACGAGCAGTACTTC
TRBJ1-1,TRBD1,-,TRBV9,16,CASSVGTGAMNTEAFF,TGTGCCAGCAGCGTAGGGACAGGGGCCATGAACACTGAAGCTTTCTTT
TRBJ1-4,-,-,TRBV5-1,13,CASSLDPGLAVFF,TGCGCCAGCAGCTTGGACCCGGGATTGGCGGTGTTTTTT
TRBJ2-7,TRBD2,few,TRBV2,14,CASIRGLEMYEQYF,TGTGCCAGCATCCGGGGACTAGAAATGTACGAGCAGTACTTC
TRBJ2-1,TRBD2,once,TRBV7-6,15,CASSLWTSGSNEQFF,TGTGCCAGCAGCTTATGGACTAGCGGGAGTAATGAGCAGTTCTTC
TRBJ2-7,TRBD2,-,TRBV28,14,CASRLAGRSDEQYF,TGTGCCAGCAGGTTAGCGGGACGGTCTGACGAGCAGTACTTC
TRBJ2-7,TRBD2,-,TRBV4-3,20,CASSQVAVVGLAGGPYEQYF,TGCGCCAGCAGCCAAGTAGCGGTAGTCGGACTAGCGGGAGGGCCCTACGAGCAGTACTTC
TRBJ2-4,-,-,TRBV19,14,CASSIAGAKNIQYF,TGTGCCAGTAGTATAGCAGGGGCCAAAAACATTCAGTACTTC
TRBJ2-2,TRBD2,once,TRBV4-3,19,CASSQDSLAGGWGTGELFF,TGCGCCAGCAGCCAAGATTCCCTAGCGGGAGGTTGGGGCACCGGGGAGCTGTTTTTT